A selection of T cell receptor beta chains follows, all from one sample in a study of patients and donors after allogeneic stem cell transplantation. Each CDR3 protein gets one entry after TCRdb re-called the RT-PCR reads with MiXCR. Among under 200,000 distinct CDR3 sequences, 30% were seen once, and the ten largest hold 3.2%. Material for sequencing was blood, either unsorted or a sorted T cell fraction (not recorded which). Receptors were obtained from a human donor who was either an allogeneic HSCT recipient or a stem cell or donor lymphocyte infusion donor (not recorded which). It is not recorded whose cells these are; they may come from a transplant donor. Both conserved end residues are part of each CDR3. Each record gives: V gene, D gene, J gene, clone size, CDR3 DNA, CDR3 protein. The D gene is left open where the match is weak. The size entry is marked missing in some rows and otherwise reads once, few, many or a size class.

v_call: TRBV20-1
d_call: -
j_call: TRBJ1-1
clone_size: -
cdr3_nt: TGCAGTGCTAGTAGGCCGCGGTCGAACACTGAAGCTTTCTTT
cdr3_aa: CSASRPRSNTEAFF

v_call: TRBV20-1
d_call: TRBD2
j_call: TRBJ2-1
clone_size: few
cdr3_nt: TGCAGTGCTATTATACTAGCGGGAGGAGCAAATGAGCAGTTCTTC
cdr3_aa: CSAIILAGGANEQFF

v_call: TRBV29-1
d_call: TRBD2
j_call: TRBJ2-1
clone_size: -
cdr3_nt: TGCAGCGCTGCCCCGCAACTAGCGGGGACACTCAATGAGCAGTTCTTC
cdr3_aa: CSAAPQLAGTLNEQFF

v_call: TRBV5-6
d_call: TRBD1
j_call: TRBJ2-3
clone_size: -
cdr3_nt: TGTGCCAGCAGCTTGTCTGACAGGGGGCATACAGATACGCAGTATTTT
cdr3_aa: CASSLSDRGHTDTQYF

v_call: TRBV29-1
d_call: TRBD2
j_call: TRBJ2-3
clone_size: few
cdr3_nt: TGCAGCGTCAGAGATTATCTAGCGGGATGGACAGATACGCAGTATTTT
cdr3_aa: CSVRDYLAGWTDTQYF

v_call: TRBV12-3/TRBV12-4
d_call: -
j_call: TRBJ1-1
clone_size: -
cdr3_nt: TGTGCCAGCAGTTTAAGGGCAGGGTGGAACACTGAAGCTTTCTTT
cdr3_aa: CASSLRAGWNTEAFF

v_call: TRBV4-3
d_call: -
j_call: TRBJ2-7
clone_size: -
cdr3_nt: TGCGCCAGCAGCCAACCCCACGAGCAGTACTTC
cdr3_aa: CASSQPHEQYF

v_call: TRBV5-1
d_call: -
j_call: TRBJ2-2
clone_size: few
cdr3_nt: TGCGCCAGCAGCTTGTCACAGTCCGGGGAGCTGTTTTTT
cdr3_aa: CASSLSQSGELFF

v_call: TRBV7-9
d_call: TRBD2
j_call: TRBJ2-1
clone_size: many
cdr3_nt: TGTGCCAGCGGGAGGGCTCTGTCCTACAATGAGCAGTTCTTC
cdr3_aa: CASGRALSYNEQFF

v_call: TRBV7-3
d_call: -
j_call: TRBJ2-3
clone_size: -
cdr3_nt: TGTGCCAGCAGCGACCCGGGACGAGGGACAGATACGCAGTATTTT
cdr3_aa: CASSDPGRGTDTQYF

v_call: TRBV7-7
d_call: TRBD2
j_call: TRBJ2-7
clone_size: -
cdr3_nt: TGTGCTAGCAGCTTAGGGACTAGCGGATCCTACGAGCAGTACTTC
cdr3_aa: CASSLGTSGSYEQYF

v_call: TRBV7-2
d_call: TRBD2
j_call: TRBJ2-1
clone_size: many
cdr3_nt: TGTGCCAGCAGCGTCAGCGGGAGCTCCTACAATGAGCAGTTCTTC
cdr3_aa: CASSVSGSSYNEQFF

v_call: TRBV5-1
d_call: -
j_call: TRBJ2-1
clone_size: -
cdr3_nt: TGCGCCAGCAGCCCTGGAGGCCTCGACAATGAGCAGTTCTTC
cdr3_aa: CASSPGGLDNEQFF

v_call: TRBV7-9
d_call: -
j_call: TRBJ1-2
clone_size: -
cdr3_nt: TGTGCCAGCACCCTCAGTCGCGGTGGCTACACCTTC
cdr3_aa: CASTLSRGGYTF

v_call: TRBV12-3/TRBV12-4
d_call: TRBD1
j_call: TRBJ1-2
clone_size: few
cdr3_nt: TGTGCCAGCAGTTCCCCGGACAGGCTCGGGGGCTATGGCTACACCTTC
cdr3_aa: CASSSPDRLGGYGYTF

v_call: TRBV12-3/TRBV12-4
d_call: -
j_call: TRBJ2-1
clone_size: -
cdr3_nt: TGTGCCAGCACCCAAGGGAGCAATGAGCAGTTCTTC
cdr3_aa: CASTQGSNEQFF

v_call: TRBV27
d_call: -
j_call: TRBJ2-2
clone_size: -
cdr3_nt: TGTGCCAGCGGAACCTCCGCATCGAACACCGGGGAGCTGTTTTTT
cdr3_aa: CASGTSASNTGELFF

v_call: TRBV16
d_call: -
j_call: TRBJ1-3
clone_size: -
cdr3_nt: TGTGCCAGCAGCCAATCGCCAGGGACTGGAAACACCATATATTTT
cdr3_aa: CASSQSPGTGNTIYF

v_call: TRBV12-3/TRBV12-4
d_call: TRBD2
j_call: TRBJ2-1
clone_size: few
cdr3_nt: TGTGCCAGCAGTCGCGTAGCGGGAGGTTACAATGAGCAGTTCTTC
cdr3_aa: CASSRVAGGYNEQFF

v_call: TRBV5-1
d_call: TRBD1
j_call: TRBJ2-7
clone_size: -
cdr3_nt: TGCGCCAGCACCGACAGGGAAGCCTACGAGCAGTACTTC
cdr3_aa: CASTDREAYEQYF

v_call: TRBV7-2
d_call: -
j_call: TRBJ2-5
clone_size: -
cdr3_nt: TGTGCCAGCAGCCAGAGGACAGAAGAGACCCAGTACTTC
cdr3_aa: CASSQRTEETQYF

v_call: TRBV6-2/TRBV6-3
d_call: -
j_call: TRBJ2-7
clone_size: few
cdr3_nt: TGTGCCAGCTCCTCCACTCTCTTCTCCTACGAGCAGTACTTC
cdr3_aa: CASSSTLFSYEQYF

v_call: TRBV5-1
d_call: -
j_call: TRBJ2-7
clone_size: -
cdr3_nt: TGCGCCAGCAGCTTGTTGGCAGGGACGGACTACGAGCAGTACTTC
cdr3_aa: CASSLLAGTDYEQYF

v_call: TRBV4-3
d_call: -
j_call: TRBJ1-1
clone_size: many
cdr3_nt: TGCGCCAGCAGCCAAGCTCCGACGCCCGGCGACACTGAAGCTTTCTTT
cdr3_aa: CASSQAPTPGDTEAFF

v_call: TRBV5-1
d_call: -
j_call: TRBJ1-6
clone_size: few
cdr3_nt: TGCGCCAGCAGCTTGGGGGTGGCCAATTCACCCCTCCACTTT
cdr3_aa: CASSLGVANSPLHF

v_call: TRBV7-2
d_call: TRBD2
j_call: TRBJ2-3
clone_size: -
cdr3_nt: TGTGCCAGCAGCTTAGGGCTAGCGGGGGGAGATACGCAGTATTTT
cdr3_aa: CASSLGLAGGDTQYF

v_call: TRBV27
d_call: -
j_call: TRBJ2-1
clone_size: few
cdr3_nt: TGTGCCAGCAGCCCCCGGGACCTCAGCTCCTACAATGAGCAGTTCTTC
cdr3_aa: CASSPRDLSSYNEQFF

v_call: TRBV12-3/TRBV12-4
d_call: -
j_call: TRBJ1-2
clone_size: many
cdr3_nt: TGTGCCAGCAGTACCCTGACTTATGGCTACACCTTC
cdr3_aa: CASSTLTYGYTF

v_call: TRBV28
d_call: TRBD2
j_call: TRBJ2-7
clone_size: -
cdr3_nt: TGTGCCAGCAGTTTACTGGCTAGCGGGAACAACGAGCAGTACTTC
cdr3_aa: CASSLLASGNNEQYF

v_call: TRBV11-3
d_call: -
j_call: TRBJ2-7
clone_size: -
cdr3_nt: TGTGCCAGCAGCCAGGAGGGATTCGACGAGCAGTACTTC
cdr3_aa: CASSQEGFDEQYF

v_call: TRBV20-1
d_call: TRBD2
j_call: TRBJ2-7
clone_size: -
cdr3_nt: TGCAGTGCTGGGCACAGCGGGAGCACCCACGAGCAGTACTTC
cdr3_aa: CSAGHSGSTHEQYF